These 16 T cell receptor beta chains were sequenced from one sample in a study of blood T cell repertoires in COVID-19 (TCRdb year 2020). Library preparation was by the immunoSEQ multiplex PCR assay. Held by TCRdb, this immuneACCESS table contains in-frame sequences only and omits some clones. Under half of the omission traces to an unresolved V gene where checked; the cause of the rest is unknown. The sample profile shows approximately 110,000 clones; about 85% of them were found once. The ten largest clones add up to around 4.1% of the sample. The sample consisted of peripheral blood. Every receptor here comes from a man between 50 and 59 years old with acute or convalescent COVID-19.

This chain joins TRBV5-1 and TRBJ2-7; 10 nucleotides match TRBD1. This CDR3 comprises 15 residues. Germline-derived CDR1 and CDR2 are SGHRS and YFSETQ. Trimming at V came to 4 bases and at J to 6 bases, leaving 10 bases not matched to a gene. In DNA form, the CDR3 reads TGCGCCAGCAGCACCGACAGGGGGCCTCGAGGCGAGCAGTACTTC. Protein sequence: CASSTDRGPRGEQYF.

J is TRBJ2-1 and V is TRBV20-1; weak D call: TRBD1 (6 bases). Per the germline V gene, CDR1 is DFQATT and CDR2 is SNEGSKA (reference sequence). This CDR3 spans 11 amino acids. Trimming took 4 bases from V and 7 from J, leaving 8 bases between them. DNA for the CDR3: TGCAGTGCTACAGGGGAAAATGAGCAGTTCTTC. Protein sequence: CSATGENEQFF.

The V call is TRBV11-1, the J call TRBJ2-5; TRBD1 agrees at 7 bases. Germline CDR1 is SGHAT and CDR2 is FQDESV (reference sequence). CDR3 length: 13 amino acids. V lost 5 bases and J lost 4; bases outside the gene matches: 4. Written as DNA, the CDR3 is TGTGCCAGCAGCCGACAGGGCGGAGAGACCCAGTACTTC. Translation gives CASSRQGGETQYF.

The chain links TRBV24-1 to TRBJ2-6, with 7 bases fitting TRBD1. V was clipped by 4 bases and J by 1 base; unmatched bases: 0. The CDR3 runs to 15 residues. The germline gives CDR1 KGHDR, CDR2 SFDVKD. Here the CDR3 reads CATSEQGSGANVLTF. The CDR3 region has the DNA TGTGCCACCAGTGAACAGGGGTCTGGGGCCAACGTCCTGACTTTC.

The chain joins TRBV7-8 to TRBJ1-6, with D maybe TRBD1 (6 bases). CDR1 and CDR2 (germline): SGHVS, FQNEAQ. V dropped 6 bases and J dropped 9 bases, with 18 bases sitting between them. CDR3 size: 15 residues. CDR3 loop: CASSWGHLAGSPLHF. The CDR3 DNA is TGTGCCAGCAGTTGGGGACATTTAGCAGGTTCACCCCTCCACTTT.

This clone was seen more than once but under ten times. The rearrangement links TRBV7-3 to TRBJ1-6; 8 positions agree with TRBD1. The CDR3 extends over 14 amino acids. Germline assignment: CDR1 SGHTA and CDR2 FQGTGA. After removal of 3 bases from V and 9 bases from J, the junction contained 4 bases not matched to a gene. CDR3 sequence: CASSLDQGASPLHF. The CDR3, as DNA: TGTGCCAGCAGCTTGGACCAGGGGGCTTCACCCCTCCACTTT. The full variable domain, with the rest looked up from reference TRBV7-3 and TRBJ1-6, is GAGVSQTPSNKVTEKGKYVELRCDPISGHTALYWYRQSLGQGPEFLIYFQGTGAADDSGLPNDRFFAVRPEGSVSTLKIQRTERGDSAVYLCASSLDQGASPLHFGNGTRLTVT.

The rearrangement joins TRBV11-3 to TRBJ2-1, with TRBD1 matching 9 bases. Germline V CDR1 and CDR2: SGHNT, YENEEA. There are 15 residues in the CDR3. V lost 5 bases and J lost 8; bases outside the gene matches: 10. DNA for the CDR3: TGTGCCAGCAGCCGGGGCGGACAGGGGTCGCATGAGCAGTTCTTC. Translation: CASSRGGQGSHEQFF.

This clone was seen just once. The chain combines TRBV5-1 with TRBJ1-2; D is undetermined. Germline values: CDR1 SGHRS, CDR2 YFSETQ. The CDR3 sequence is 15 residues long. Trimming removed 0 bases at V and 8 bases at J, with 17 bases between. The CDR3 sequence is CASSLEAETPSGYTF. CDR3 DNA: TGCGCCAGCAGCTTGGAGGCCGAGACACCCTCGGGCTACACCTTC.

This clone appeared a few times. This CDR3 fails to terminate in the conserved phenylalanine or tryptophan, so it likely reflects a read error. The DNA is omitted, as the CDR3 cannot be located on it reliably, and the CDR3 follows TCRdb's listing. The chain is built from TRBV23-1 and TRBJ1-1. TRBV23-1 has ORF status, its function being uncertain. The CDR3 adds up to 9 amino acids, both ends counted. This CDR3 is CASRKLPSS.

This clone was detected once. The V gene is TRBV18, the J gene TRBJ1-2; the match to TRBD1 covers 11 bases. The CDR3 runs 16 residues. Germline-derived CDR1 and CDR2 are KGHSH and LQKENI. The junction had 8 bases not matched to a gene; V was cut back by 6 bases and J by 2 bases. CDR3 region: CASSPPGTGGNYGYTF. Here the CDR3 DNA reads TGTGCCAGCTCCCCTCCCGGGACAGGGGGGAACTATGGCTACACCTTC.

The rearrangement uses TRBV30 and TRBJ2-3, with a weak D call TRBD1 (6 bases). Trimming removed 5 bases at V and 6 bases at J, with 18 bases between. This CDR3 comprises 14 residues. Germline V lookup: CDR1 GTSNPN, CDR2 SVGIG (reference sequence). CDR3 in DNA: TGTGCCTGGGGATCCTCACAGGGTGCCGATACGCAGTATTTT. Its translation: CAWGSSQGADTQYF.

The gene calls are TRBV5-1 and TRBJ2-1; D is perhaps TRBD1 (6 bases). CDR1 and CDR2 (germline): SGHRS, YFSETQ. The V gene lost 0 bases and the J gene lost 5 bases, with 12 bases spanning the gap. The CDR3 has 15 amino acids. This chain's CDR3 is CASSLAETGHNEQFF. In DNA form, the CDR3 reads TGCGCCAGCAGCTTGGCCGAGACAGGCCACAATGAGCAGTTCTTC. The whole variable domain, remainder taken from reference TRBV5-1 and TRBJ2-1, is KAGVTQTPRYLIKTRGQQVTLSCSPISGHRSVSWYQQTPGQGLQFLFEYFSETQRNKGNFPGRFSGRQFSNSRSEMNVSTLELGDSALYLCASSLAETGHNEQFFGPGTRLTVL.

The V call is TRBV11-2, the J call TRBJ2-1; the match to TRBD2 covers 8 bases. The CDR3 sequence is 17 residues long. CDR1 and CDR2 from the germline V gene are SGHAT and FQNNGV. Trimming took 4 bases from V and 1 from J; bases not matched to a gene: 9. CDR3 amino acids: CASSSVRGVGSYNEQFF. The CDR3 region has the DNA TGTGCCAGCAGCTCAGTGCGGGGGGTGGGATCCTACAATGAGCAGTTCTTC.

This chain uses TRBV19 with TRBJ2-1, with D maybe TRBD2 (7 bases). V lost 2 bases and J 9 bases, leaving 14 bases between the germline ends. The CDR3 runs 14 residues. Per germline, CDR1 LNHDA and CDR2 SQIVND (reference sequence). The CDR3 bases are TGTGCCAGTAGTATACACGGGGAGGGGGGTGAGCAGTTCTTC. This sequence encodes CASSIHGEGGEQFF.

This clone was recorded once. The J gene is TRBJ2-7, the V gene TRBV19; TRBD1 is a possible D gene (5 bases). The V gene lost 9 bases and the J gene lost 3 bases, with 15 bases spanning the gap. CDR1 is LNHDA and CDR2 is SQIVND in the germline V gene (reference sequence). There are 13 residues in the CDR3. The CDR3 sequence: CASARGGFYEQYF. In DNA, the CDR3 is TGTGCCAGCGCAAGGGGTGGGTTCTACGAGCAGTACTTC.

The CDR3 DNA is TGTGCCAGCAGTGACTTACAGGTCTCCTACAATGAGCAGTTCTTC. It translates to CASSDLQVSYNEQFF. This chain connects TRBV25-1 to TRBJ2-1, with D perhaps TRBD1 (5 bases). V shed 3 bases and J shed 0 bases, with 9 bases lying between them. This CDR3 contains 15 residues. Germline V gene data show CDR1 as MGHDK and CDR2 as SYGVNS.